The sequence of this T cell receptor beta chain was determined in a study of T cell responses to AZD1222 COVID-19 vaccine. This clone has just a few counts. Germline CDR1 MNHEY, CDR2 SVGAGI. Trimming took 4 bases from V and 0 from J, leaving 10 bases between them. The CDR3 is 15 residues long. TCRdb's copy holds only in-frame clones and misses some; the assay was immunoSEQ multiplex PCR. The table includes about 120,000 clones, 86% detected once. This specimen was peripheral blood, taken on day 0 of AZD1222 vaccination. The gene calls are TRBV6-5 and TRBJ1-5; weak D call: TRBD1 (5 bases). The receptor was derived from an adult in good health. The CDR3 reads CASSSRDSSNQPQHF. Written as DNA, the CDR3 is TGTGCCAGCAGTTCGCGCGACAGTAGCAATCAGCCCCAGCATTTT.